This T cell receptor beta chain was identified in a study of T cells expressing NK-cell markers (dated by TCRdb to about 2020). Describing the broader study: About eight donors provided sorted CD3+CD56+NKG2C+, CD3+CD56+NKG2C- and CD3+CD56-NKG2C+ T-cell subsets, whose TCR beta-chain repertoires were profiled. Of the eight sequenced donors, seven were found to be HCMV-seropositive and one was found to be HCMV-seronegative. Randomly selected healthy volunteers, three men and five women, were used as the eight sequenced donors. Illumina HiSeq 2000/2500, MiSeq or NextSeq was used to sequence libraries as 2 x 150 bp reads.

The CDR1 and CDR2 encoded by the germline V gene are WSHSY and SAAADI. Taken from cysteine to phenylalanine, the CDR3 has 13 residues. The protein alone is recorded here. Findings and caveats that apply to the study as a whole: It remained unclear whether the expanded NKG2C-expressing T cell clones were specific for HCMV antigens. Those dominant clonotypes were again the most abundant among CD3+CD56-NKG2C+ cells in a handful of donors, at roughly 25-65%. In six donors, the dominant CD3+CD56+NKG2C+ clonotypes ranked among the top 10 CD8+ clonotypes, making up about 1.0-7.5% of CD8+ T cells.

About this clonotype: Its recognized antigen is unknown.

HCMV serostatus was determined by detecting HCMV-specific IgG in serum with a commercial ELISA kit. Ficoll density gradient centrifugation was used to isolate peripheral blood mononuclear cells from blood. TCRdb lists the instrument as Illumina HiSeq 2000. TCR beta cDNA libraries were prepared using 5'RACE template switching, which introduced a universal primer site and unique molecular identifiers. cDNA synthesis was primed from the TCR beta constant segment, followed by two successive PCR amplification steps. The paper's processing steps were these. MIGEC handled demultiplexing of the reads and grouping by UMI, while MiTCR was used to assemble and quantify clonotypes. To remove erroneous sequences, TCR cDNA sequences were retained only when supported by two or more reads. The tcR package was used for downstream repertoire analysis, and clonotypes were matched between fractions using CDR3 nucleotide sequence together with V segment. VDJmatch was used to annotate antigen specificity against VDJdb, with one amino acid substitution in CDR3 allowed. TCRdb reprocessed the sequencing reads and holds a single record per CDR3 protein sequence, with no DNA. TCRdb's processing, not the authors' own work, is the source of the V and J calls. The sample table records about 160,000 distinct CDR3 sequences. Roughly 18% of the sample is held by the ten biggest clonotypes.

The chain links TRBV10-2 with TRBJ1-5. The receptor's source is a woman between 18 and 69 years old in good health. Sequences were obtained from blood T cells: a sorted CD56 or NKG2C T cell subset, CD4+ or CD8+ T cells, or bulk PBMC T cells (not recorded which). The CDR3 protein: CASRRGDNQPQHF.